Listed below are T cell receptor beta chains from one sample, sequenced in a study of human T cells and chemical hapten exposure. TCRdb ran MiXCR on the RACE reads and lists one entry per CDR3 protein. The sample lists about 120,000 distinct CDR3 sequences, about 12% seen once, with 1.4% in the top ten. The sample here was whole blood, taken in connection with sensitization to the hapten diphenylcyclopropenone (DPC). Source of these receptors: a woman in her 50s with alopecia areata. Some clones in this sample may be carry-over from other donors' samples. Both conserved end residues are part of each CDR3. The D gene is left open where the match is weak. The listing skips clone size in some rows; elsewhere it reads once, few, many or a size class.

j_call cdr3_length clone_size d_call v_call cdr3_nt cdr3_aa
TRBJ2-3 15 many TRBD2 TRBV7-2 TGTGCCAGCAGCTTCGGACTAGGGGCTGCAGATACGCAGTATTTT CASSFGLGAADTQYF
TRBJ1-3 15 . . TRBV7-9 TGTGCCAGCAGCTTAGCGCGAACGGCTGGAAACACCATATATTTT CASSLARTAGNTIYF
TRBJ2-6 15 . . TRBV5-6 TGTGCCAGCAGCTTGGTGCTCTCTGGGGCCAACGTCCTGACTTTC CASSLVLSGANVLTF
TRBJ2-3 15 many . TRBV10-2 TGCGCCAGCAGTGCGACCGAGGGATCCACAGATACGCAGTATTTT CASSATEGSTDTQYF
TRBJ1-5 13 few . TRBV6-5 TGTGCCACACGTCTGGGTAGCAATCAGCCCCAGCATTTT CATRLGSNQPQHF
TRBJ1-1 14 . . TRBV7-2 TGTGCCAGCGGAAAGGAGATGCCGGGAACTGAAGCTTTCTTT CASGKEMPGTEAFF
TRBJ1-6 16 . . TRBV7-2 TGTGCCAGCAGCCAGCTACCTCGAACGTCGAATTCACCCCTCCACTTT CASSQLPRTSNSPLHF
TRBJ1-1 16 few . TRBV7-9 TGTGCCAGCAGCGACTTCACAGGTCGTATGAACACTGAAGCTTTCTTT CASSDFTGRMNTEAFF
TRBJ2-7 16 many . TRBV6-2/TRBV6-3 TGTGCCAGCACCCCAAACCCGGCGGAGGGCCCTTACGAGCAGTACTTC CASTPNPAEGPYEQYF
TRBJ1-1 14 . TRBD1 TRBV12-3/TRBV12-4 TGTGCCAGCAGACCGACAGGGGTGAACACTGAAGCTTTCTTT CASRPTGVNTEAFF
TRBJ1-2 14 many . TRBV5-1 TGCGCCAGCAGCGTAATGACAGCTAACTATGGCTACACCTTC CASSVMTANYGYTF
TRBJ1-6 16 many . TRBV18 TGTGCCAGCTCACCACCGCAGTTGGCAGCCAATTCACCCCTCCACTTT CASSPPQLAANSPLHF
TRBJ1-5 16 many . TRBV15 TGTGCCACCAGCAGAGGGGCAGGGAGAAGTCCTCAGCCCCAGCATTTT CATSRGAGRSPQPQHF
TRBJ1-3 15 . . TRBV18 TGTGCCAGCTCAACCAGGGTGAACTCTGGAAACACCATATATTTT CASSTRVNSGNTIYF
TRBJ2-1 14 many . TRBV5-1 TGCGCCAGCAGCTTGGCCGGTTTCAACAATGAGCAGTTCTTC CASSLAGFNNEQFF
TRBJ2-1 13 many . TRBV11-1 TGTGCCAGCAGCTTAGTCCTAGCGCATGAGCAGTTCTTC CASSLVLAHEQFF
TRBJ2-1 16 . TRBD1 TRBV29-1 TGCAGCGTTAATTCCGACAGGGGTGGTTCCTACAATGAGCAGTTCTTC CSVNSDRGGSYNEQFF
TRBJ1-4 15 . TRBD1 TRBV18 TGTGCCAGCTCACCACTGGGACAGGGTTCTGAAAAACTGTTTTTT CASSPLGQGSEKLFF
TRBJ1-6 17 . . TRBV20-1 TGCAGTGCTAGAGATCCCAAGACGGGACCCCTTAGGTCACCCCTCCACTTT CSARDPKTGPLRSPLHF
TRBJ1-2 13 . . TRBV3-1 TGTGCCAGCAGCCAGGGGGCCGAATCTCGATACACCTTC CASSQGAESRYTF
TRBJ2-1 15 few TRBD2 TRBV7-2 TGTGCCAGCAGCTTGAGACTAGCGGGGTCGAATGAGCAGTTCTTC CASSLRLAGSNEQFF
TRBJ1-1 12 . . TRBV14 TGTGCCAGCAGCCATAGAGCAACTGAAGCTTTCTTT CASSHRATEAFF
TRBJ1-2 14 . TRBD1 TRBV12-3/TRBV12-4 TGTGCCAGCAGTTTATCGGGACAGGGGAATGGCTACACCTTC CASSLSGQGNGYTF
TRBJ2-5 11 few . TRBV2 TGTGCCAGCAGCCGGGTGGAGACCCAGTACTTC CASSRVETQYF
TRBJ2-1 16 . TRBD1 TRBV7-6 TGTGCCAGCAGCGCCCCCGGGACAGAACTTTACAATGAGCAGTTCTTC CASSAPGTELYNEQFF
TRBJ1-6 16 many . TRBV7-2 TGTGCCAGCAGCTTATATCGGGGAAGCCCTAATTCACCCCTCCACTTT CASSLYRGSPNSPLHF
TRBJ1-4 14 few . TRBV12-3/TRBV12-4 TGTGCCAGCAGTCCTCGGACGGCCAATGAAAAACTGTTTTTT CASSPRTANEKLFF
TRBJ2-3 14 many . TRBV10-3 TGTGCCATCCGGGAGCCGGGGAACACAGATACGCAGTATTTT CAIREPGNTDTQYF
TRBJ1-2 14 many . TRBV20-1 TGCAGTGCTAGAGAGGACAGACTTTACTATGGCTACACCTTC CSAREDRLYYGYTF
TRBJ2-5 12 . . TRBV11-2 TGTGCCAGCAGCCCTGTTTCGGAGACCCAGTACTTC CASSPVSETQYF
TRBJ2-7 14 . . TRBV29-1 TGCAGCGTTGAGGCCCGGGACACCACCTACGAGCAGTACTTC CSVEARDTTYEQYF
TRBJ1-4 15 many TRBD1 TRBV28 TGTGCCAGCAGTTTGGCCGGGACAGGGGTTACGCCACTGTTTTTT CASSLAGTGVTPLFF
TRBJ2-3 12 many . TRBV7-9 TGTGCCAGCAGTTCGACCGTTGATACGCAGTATTTT CASSSTVDTQYF
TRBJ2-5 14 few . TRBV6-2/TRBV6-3 TGTGCCAGCAGTTCTCAAACAGGGATGAAGACCCAGTACTTC CASSSQTGMKTQYF
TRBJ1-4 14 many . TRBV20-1 TGCAGTGCGCCAGTACAGGGTGGAGGGGAAAAACTGTTTTTT CSAPVQGGGEKLFF
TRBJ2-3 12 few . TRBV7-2 TGTGCCAGCAGCTTCGGGCAAGATACGCAGTATTTT CASSFGQDTQYF
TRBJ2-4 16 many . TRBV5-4 TGTGCCAGCAGCTTGGAGGGGATGAGGACCAAAAACATTCAGTACTTC CASSLEGMRTKNIQYF
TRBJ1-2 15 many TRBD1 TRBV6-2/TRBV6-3 TGTGCCACCCGCGAAGGCTCGACAGGGGGAGATGGCTACACCTTC CATREGSTGGDGYTF
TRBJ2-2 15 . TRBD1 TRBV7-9 TGTGCCAGCAGCGTCCGGGACAGACACACCGGGGAGCTGTTTTTT CASSVRDRHTGELFF
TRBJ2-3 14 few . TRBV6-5 TGTGCCAGCAGTTTGTCCAGTCCCACAGATACGCAGTATTTT CASSLSSPTDTQYF
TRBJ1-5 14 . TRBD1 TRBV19 TGTGCCAGCAAGCTGGGACAGGGATATCAGCCCCAGCATTTT CASKLGQGYQPQHF
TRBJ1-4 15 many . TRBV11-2 TGTGCCAGCAGCCCAGACGCGGGGCGGAGGGAAAAACTGTTTTTT CASSPDAGRREKLFF
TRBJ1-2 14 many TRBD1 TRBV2 TGTGCCAGCAGTGAAAGGACAGGGGGGCATGGCTACACCTTC CASSERTGGHGYTF
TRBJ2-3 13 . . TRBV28 TGTGCCAGCAGTTGGGGTGCCAATCAGCCCCAGTATTTT CASSWGANQPQYF
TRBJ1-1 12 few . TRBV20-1 TGCAGTGCCCAACCTCGGGGTACTGAAGCTTTCTTT CSAQPRGTEAFF
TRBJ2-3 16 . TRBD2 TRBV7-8 TGTGCCAGCAGCCTAAGACTAGCGGAGCACACAGATACGCAGTATTTT CASSLRLAEHTDTQYF
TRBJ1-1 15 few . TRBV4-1 TGCGCCAGCAGCCAAGTGTTCACAGTCAACACTGAAGCTTTCTTT CASSQVFTVNTEAFF
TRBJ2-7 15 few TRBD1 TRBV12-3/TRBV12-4 TGTGCCAGCAGTTACAAGACAGGGTTCTCCTACGAGCAGTACTTC CASSYKTGFSYEQYF
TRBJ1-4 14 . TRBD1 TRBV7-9 TGTGCCAGCAGCTTAACAGGGGGCGATGAAAAACTGTTTTTT CASSLTGGDEKLFF
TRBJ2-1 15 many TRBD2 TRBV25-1 TGTGCCAGCAGTGAAAGCGGGAGCTCCTACAATGAGCAGTTCTTC CASSESGSSYNEQFF
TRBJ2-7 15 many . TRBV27 TGTGCCAGCAGTTTAAAGTCTACGAGCTCCTACGAGCAGTACTTC CASSLKSTSSYEQYF
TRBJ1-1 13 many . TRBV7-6 TGTGCCAGCAGCTTGGGGTACGGCACTGAAGCTTTCTTT CASSLGYGTEAFF
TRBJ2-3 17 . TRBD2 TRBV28 TGTGCCAGCAGTTGGGTTAGCGGGGGAATAGGCACAGATACGCAGTATTTT CASSWVSGGIGTDTQYF
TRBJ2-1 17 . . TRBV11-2 TGTGCCAGCAGCTTATTTACCGCGGGGGCCAACTACAATGAGCAGTTCTTC CASSLFTAGANYNEQFF
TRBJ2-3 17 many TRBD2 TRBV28 TGTGCCAGCAGTCCCAACTATGTAGCGGGAGGGGTAGATACGCAGTATTTT CASSPNYVAGGVDTQYF
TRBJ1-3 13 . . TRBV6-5 TGTGCCAGCAGGTCAGGGTATGGAAACACCATATATTTT CASRSGYGNTIYF
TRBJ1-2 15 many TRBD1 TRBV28 TGTGCCAGCAGAACAGCAGGGGGGGCCAACTATGGCTACACCTTC CASRTAGGANYGYTF
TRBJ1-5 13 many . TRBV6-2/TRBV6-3 TGTGCCAGCAGCCTCGGACCTTATCAGCCCCAGCATTTT CASSLGPYQPQHF
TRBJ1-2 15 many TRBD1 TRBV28 TGTGCCAGCAGTGACCCGACAGGGGAAATCTATGGCTACACCTTC CASSDPTGEIYGYTF